The T cell receptor (beta chain) under discussion was sequenced for a study of T cells after yellow fever vaccination. 5'RACE template switching produced TCR cDNA carrying a universal primer site and UMIs. TCRdb ran MiXCR on the 5' RACE reads and lists one entry per CDR3 protein. The sample contains approximately 160,000 distinct CDR3 sequences, roughly 6.4% of which appear only once. Trimming removed 6 bases from V and 7 bases from J, with 20 bases in between. The CDR3 is 15 residues long. CDR1 SGHTS and CDR2 YDEGEE come from the germline V gene. This clonotype was detected only a few times. Its antigen is unidentified. General study results and limits: The booster saw the reappearance of most primary-vaccination clones (approximately 96% CD4, about 85% CD8). Overall, a small share of clonotypes was seen in both CD4 and CD8 compartments. In FACS-sorted repertoires, abundant clonotypes from the bulk population could appear as contaminants.

The TCR sequence derives from a man younger than 30 who received the YFV17D yellow fever vaccine. The V call is TRBV5-8, the J call TRBJ2-1; TRBD2 might be the D (6 bases). Sample: CD4+ T cells sorted from PBMCs, taken on the day of the first yellow fever vaccination. The CDR3 DNA reads as TGTGCCAGCACCGCGGGGCATACCCCAAATAATGAGCAGTTCTTC. Translated, it gives CASTAGHTPNNEQFF. The entire variable domain, with the rest obtained from reference TRBV5-8 and TRBJ2-1, is as follows: EAGVTQSPTHLIKTRGQQATLRCSPISGHTSVYWYQQALGLGLQFLLWYDEGEERNRGNFPPRFSGRQFPNYSSELNVNALELEDSALYLCASTAGHTPNNEQFFGPGTRLTVL.